The 30 T cell receptor beta chains below were found in one sample sequenced in a study of T-cell memory formation after mild COVID-19. TCRdb called the 5' RACE reads again in MiXCR, with one record for every CDR3 protein. The sample holds around 130,000 distinct CDR3 sequences, more than 15% seen once. Sequencing was done on a sample of PBMCs or a T cell subset sorted from them (not recorded which). The receptor source for this set is an adult woman who had mild COVID-19 (a few samples of this study predate the infection). Cell type and time point are not known.

The rearrangement uses TRBV12-3 or TRBV12-4 and TRBJ2-3; TRBD1 matches at 7 bases. Germline trimming cut 5 bases from V and 4 bases from J; bases unmatched to any gene: 6. This CDR3 comprises 14 residues. As DNA, the CDR3 is TGTGCCAGCAGTGCCCACCAGGGGGCAGATACGCAGTATTTT. This sequence encodes CASSAHQGADTQYF.

This clonotype occurred a few times. V gene TRBV7-8 combines with J gene TRBJ1-1; 7 bases are shared with TRBD1. Germline V gene lookup returns CDR1 SGHVS and CDR2 FQNEAQ. The CDR3 contains 14 residues. J lost 3 bases, V lost 5 bases, and 6 bases had no gene match. Here the CDR3 DNA reads TGTGCCAGCAGCCGTGGGACAGCGTACACTGAAGCTTTCTTT. Its translation: CASSRGTAYTEAFF.

V usage is TRBV15 and J usage is TRBJ1-2; D unresolved. The CDR3 has 14 amino acids. V shed 2 bases and J shed 0 bases, with 7 bases lying between them. Germline V gene data show CDR1 as LNHNV and CDR2 as YYDKDF (reference sequence). The chain's CDR3 is CATSRRLANYGYTF. DNA of the CDR3: TGTGCCACCAGCAGAAGGCTTGCTAACTATGGCTACACCTTC.

V and J are TRBV7-2 and TRBJ2-5, with D possibly TRBD1 on 5 matching bases. Trimming cost V 1 base and J 0 bases, with 12 bases left between them. The germline V gene has CDR1 SGHTA and CDR2 FQGNSA. The CDR3 sequence is 16 residues long. CDR3 protein: CASSLGTWGYQETQYF. The CDR3 bases are TGTGCCAGCAGCTTAGGTACTTGGGGCTACCAAGAGACCCAGTACTTC. The variable domain in full, completed from reference TRBV7-2 and TRBJ2-5, reads GAGVSQSPSNKVTEKGKDVELRCDPISGHTALYWYRQSLGQGLEFLIYFQGNSAPDKSGLPSDRFSAERTGGSVSTLTIQRTQQEDSAVYLCASSLGTWGYQETQYFGPGTRLLVL.

The chain is built from TRBV6-2 or TRBV6-3 and TRBJ2-2; no definite D call. The CDR3 runs 19 residues. Germline loops: CDR1 MNHEY, CDR2 SVGEGT. V gave up 2 bases and J gave up 0 bases, with 19 bases separating them. CDR3 residues: CASSYHPARAKPNTGELFF. CDR3 DNA sequence: TGTGCCAGCAGTTACCATCCCGCACGGGCGAAACCGAACACCGGGGAGCTGTTTTTT.

This clonotype occurred a few times. The rearrangement joins TRBV10-3 to TRBJ2-7; no clear D gene. This CDR3 has 15 residues. From germline, CDR1 is ENHRY and CDR2 SYGVKD. V shed 0 bases and J shed 7 bases, with 16 bases lying between them. The CDR3 loop reads CAISESLGKAVEQYF. CDR3 coding DNA: TGTGCCATCAGTGAGTCTTTAGGGAAGGCGGTTGAGCAGTACTTC.

The gene calls are TRBV24-1 and TRBJ2-2, with 10 bases matching TRBD2. Trimming cost V 0 bases and J 4 bases; bases outside gene matches: 7. The CDR3 sequence is 18 residues long. CDR1 KGHDR and CDR2 SFDVKD come from the germline V gene. The CDR3 reads CATSDLEVGLAATGELFF. CDR3 DNA: TGTGCCACCAGTGATTTGGAGGTTGGACTAGCGGCCACCGGGGAGCTGTTTTTT.

This clonotype was seen a handful of times. This rearrangement joins TRBV5-1 to TRBJ1-2, with a possible D match to TRBD1 (6 bases). Germline V gene data show CDR1 as SGHRS and CDR2 as YFSETQ. V lost 4 bases and J lost 3, with 22 bases in between. This CDR3 comprises 17 residues. Here the CDR3 DNA reads TGCGCCAGCAGCCTCCCGACAGGTCTCCCCACGGACTATGGCTACACCTTC. Translated, it gives CASSLPTGLPTDYGYTF. Variable domain in full (rest from reference TRBV5-1 and TRBJ1-2): KAGVTQTPRYLIKTRGQQVTLSCSPISGHRSVSWYQQTPGQGLQFLFEYFSETQRNKGNFPGRFSGRQFSNSRSEMNVSTLELGDSALYLCASSLPTGLPTDYGYTFGSGTRLTVV.

This clonotype was found a few times. The CDR3, as DNA: TGCGCCAGCAGCTGGCTAGCGGGGGGGCCCGGGAATGAGCAGTTCTTC. Protein sequence: CASSWLAGGPGNEQFF. V gene TRBV5-1 combines with J gene TRBJ2-1, with 12 bases lining up with TRBD2. CDR3 length: 16 amino acids. The germline V gene has CDR1 SGHRS and CDR2 YFSETQ. The V gene end was trimmed by 3 bases and the J gene end by 7 bases; junction bases not matched to a gene: 8.

The rearrangement links TRBV2 to TRBJ1-2, with D uncertain. This CDR3 comprises 12 residues. Germline V gene sequence: CDR1 SNHLY, CDR2 FYNNEI. V was pared by 4 bases and J by 8 bases, with 11 bases between. Here the CDR3 DNA reads TGTGCCAGCAGTGCTCGGCCGTTGGGCTACACCTTC. Encoded protein: CASSARPLGYTF.

CDR3 sequence reads: CASGDRYSTDTQYF. The DNA of the CDR3 is TGTGCCAGCGGGGATCGATATAGCACAGATACGCAGTATTTT. The genes are TRBV3-1 and TRBJ2-3, with D unresolved. Germline V lookup: CDR1 LGHDT, CDR2 YNNKEL (reference sequence). The V and J ends lost 8 bases and 0 bases respectively, with 12 bases between them. The CDR3 extends over 14 amino acids.

This clonotype appeared a few times. The V and J genes are TRBV5-1 and TRBJ2-1; 8 bases are a match to TRBD2. With 3 bases clipped from V and 8 bases from J, the junction kept 10 bases outside the gene matches. From germline, CDR1 is SGHRS and CDR2 YFSETQ. The CDR3 covers 15 residues. The chain's CDR3 is CASSWSGRAKDEQFF. The CDR3 nucleotides are TGCGCCAGCAGCTGGAGCGGGAGAGCAAAAGATGAGCAGTTCTTC.

The rearrangement links TRBV12-3 or TRBV12-4 to TRBJ2-2; D call uncertain. The CDR3 is 15 residues long. Trimming took off 3 bases at V and 4 bases at J, with 12 bases between the two ends. The CDR3 DNA sequence: TGTGCCAGCAGTTTCCCTGGGGAATGCACCGGGGAGCTGTTTTTT. Amino acids: CASSFPGECTGELFF.

The V call is TRBV7-3, the J call TRBJ2-5; no clear D gene. The CDR3 has 13 amino acids. The germline V and J ends were trimmed by 0 bases and 3 bases, with 5 bases remaining between them. Germline loops: CDR1 SGHTA, CDR2 FQGTGA. CDR3 protein: CASSLTKKETQYF. CDR3 nucleotides: TGTGCCAGCAGCTTAACCAAGAAAGAGACCCAGTACTTC.

There are a few counts of this clonotype. The rearrangement uses TRBV6-5 and TRBJ2-7; D is ambiguous. This CDR3 has 14 residues. Trimming took off 5 bases at V and 0 bases at J, with 11 bases between the two ends. Per germline, CDR1 MNHEY and CDR2 SVGAGI. CDR3: CASSPDSNSYEQYF. CDR3 sequence (DNA): TGTGCCAGCAGTCCCGACTCGAACTCCTACGAGCAGTACTTC.

This clonotype was observed a few times. The chain couples TRBV20-1 to TRBJ1-1, with D perhaps matching TRBD1 (6 bases). V lost 6 bases, J lost 2 bases, and 16 bases lay in between. The CDR3 spans 14 residues. Per the germline V gene, CDR1 is DFQATT and CDR2 is SNEGSKA (reference sequence). CDR3 sequence reads: CSAKLGTKNTEAFF. The CDR3 DNA reads TGCAGTGCAAAATTGGGGACAAAAAACACTGAAGCTTTCTTT.

The chain joins TRBV5-1 to TRBJ1-1, with 7 nucleotides matching TRBD1. Per the germline V gene, CDR1 is SGHRS and CDR2 is YFSETQ. Trimming at V came to 2 bases and at J to 4 bases, leaving 8 bases not matched to a gene. CDR3 size: 15 residues. CDR3 DNA: TGCGCCAGCAGCTTTCAGACAGGGAGGTTCACTGAAGCTTTCTTT. Translation gives CASSFQTGRFTEAFF.

The V call is TRBV6-5, the J call TRBJ2-7; TRBD1 matches 7 bases. This CDR3 is built from 15 residues. The germline gives CDR1 MNHEY, CDR2 SVGAGI. Trimming took 0 bases from V and 3 from J; bases not matched to a gene: 5. The CDR3 spells CASSYSIGQVYEQYF. The DNA for the CDR3 is TGTGCCAGCAGTTACTCGATTGGACAGGTCTACGAGCAGTACTTC.

CDR3 sequence (DNA): TGTGCCAGCAGTTACTCTGGACCCTCTGGAAACACCATATATTTT. It codes for CASSYSGPSGNTIYF. The J gene is TRBJ1-3, the V gene TRBV6-5, with D unresolved. Trimming shortened V by 0 bases and J by 0 bases, and 6 bases separated the two germline ends. The germline V gene has CDR1 MNHEY and CDR2 SVGAGI. The CDR3 has 15 amino acids.

The V gene is TRBV7-9, the J gene TRBJ2-3; no clear D. The V end lost 8 bases, the J end lost 6 bases, and 6 bases lay between the germline ends. Germline CDR1 and CDR2: SEHNR and FQNEAQ (reference sequence). This CDR3 is built from 10 residues. CDR3 protein: CASSQDTQYF. The CDR3 DNA follows: TGTGCCAGCTCTCAGGATACGCAGTATTTT.

This clonotype was detected only a few times. The chain combines TRBV11-2 with TRBJ1-2; D gene unclear. The V and J ends lost 1 base and 4 bases respectively, with 10 bases between them. CDR1 and CDR2 from the germline V gene are SGHAT and FQNNGV. CDR3 size: 14 residues. In nucleotides, the CDR3 is TGTGCCAGCAGCTTAGTTGGGTTCGGCTATGGCTACACCTTC. Translated: CASSLVGFGYGYTF.

This clonotype was seen a few times. The V gene is TRBV10-3, the J gene TRBJ2-1; possibly TRBD1 for D (5 bases). The germline CDR1 and CDR2 sequences are ENHRY and SYGVKD. The CDR3 sequence is 14 residues long. V lost 2 bases and J lost 5, with 10 bases in between. The DNA for the CDR3 is TGTGCCATCAGTGAGCGGCAGGGAAACAATGAGCAGTTCTTC. Its protein product is CAISERQGNNEQFF.

This clonotype was picked up a small number of times. V is TRBV7-6 and J is TRBJ2-3; D might be TRBD2 (6 bases). Trimming pared 3 bases from V and 4 bases from J, leaving 17 bases between. The length of the CDR3 is 16 residues. Germline V CDR1 and CDR2: SGHVS, FNYEAQ. CDR3 sequence reads: CASSFSGTASADTQYF. CDR3 nucleotides: TGTGCCAGCAGCTTCTCCGGGACTGCGTCGGCAGATACGCAGTATTTT. Full variable domain (outside the CDR3, taken from reference TRBV7-6 and TRBJ2-3): GAGVSQSPRYKVTKRGQDVALRCDPISGHVSLYWYRQALGQGPEFLTYFNYEAQQDKSGLPNDRFSAERPEGSISTLTIQRTEQRDSAMYRCASSFSGTASADTQYFGPGTRLTVL.

This clonotype was picked up a small number of times. The genes are TRBV20-1 and TRBJ1-2; TRBD1 matches 8 bases. The CDR3 has 12 amino acids. The V gene's germline CDR1 is DFQATT and CDR2 SNEGSKA (reference sequence). V shed 6 bases and J 4 bases; nucleotides not matched to a gene: 4. The DNA of the CDR3 is TGCAGTGCCAGCGACAGGGGCTATGGCTACACCTTC. This sequence encodes CSASDRGYGYTF.

This sequence joins TRBV6-5 and TRBJ2-7, with 7 bases identical to TRBD1. V shed 6 bases and J 1 base; nucleotides not matched to a gene: 3. The CDR3 contains 13 residues. Germline V gene data show CDR1 as MNHEY and CDR2 as SVGAGI. Written as DNA, the CDR3 is TGTGCCAGCAGAAGACAGGGTTCCTACGAGCAGTACTTC. It encodes CASRRQGSYEQYF.

This chain joins TRBV5-6 and TRBJ1-5; D uncertain. Trimming removed 1 base at V and 6 bases at J, with 5 bases between. This CDR3 spans 12 amino acids. Per the germline V gene, CDR1 is SGHDT and CDR2 is YYEEEE. The CDR3 sequence: CASSLWGQPQHF. CDR3 in DNA: TGTGCCAGCAGCTTGTGGGGTCAGCCCCAGCATTTT.

The table lists this clonotype with a few counts. The chain employs TRBV6-6 and TRBJ2-2, with 7 bases matching TRBD1. V trimming: 4 bases; J trimming: 0 bases; junction bases outside the gene matches: 2. CDR1 and CDR2 from the germline V gene are MNHNY and SVGAGI (reference sequence). The CDR3 sequence is 15 residues long. The CDR3, as DNA: TGTGCCAGCAGTTTGGGACAGTCGAACACCGGGGAGCTGTTTTTT. Protein sequence: CASSLGQSNTGELFF.

This clonotype was detected a few times. V usage is TRBV25-1 and J usage is TRBJ2-7, with D possibly matching TRBD2 (6 bases). The V gene's germline CDR1 is MGHDK and CDR2 SYGVNS. This CDR3 comprises 17 residues. Trimming removed 2 bases at V and 4 bases at J, with 21 bases between. CDR3 sequence reads: CASSERLPEGRDYEQYF. For the CDR3, the DNA is TGTGCCAGCAGTGAACGCCTACCGGAGGGGCGCGATTACGAGCAGTACTTC.

This clonotype has only a few counts. CDR3 sequence reads: CASSVRDGHTDTQYF. The CDR3 DNA reads TGTGCCAGCAGCGTAAGGGACGGCCACACAGATACGCAGTATTTT. The chain joins TRBV7-8 to TRBJ2-3, with D possibly being TRBD1 or TRBD2 (5 bases each). The length of the CDR3 is 15 residues. Germline CDR1 SGHVS, CDR2 FQNEAQ. V lost 5 bases and J lost 2, with 14 bases in between.

The chain joins TRBV7-9 to TRBJ2-7; D unclear. The CDR3 totals 14 residues. Deletions cut 5 bases from V and 3 bases from J, with 14 bases between. Germline V gene data show CDR1 as SEHNR and CDR2 as FQNEAQ (reference sequence). The CDR3 here is CASSDNKYFYEQYF. The CDR3 DNA reads as TGTGCCAGCAGCGATAATAAATACTTCTACGAGCAGTACTTC.